This TCR beta chain was profiled in a study of cytomegalovirus exposure and HLA in healthy donors. The PCR contained 60 Vbeta and 13 Jbeta primers. Measured with immunoSEQ multiplex PCR; TCRdb has only the in-frame clones, and not every one. The sample consists of 60,000 to 70,000 clones, about 60% of them appearing once. The germline V gene encodes CDR1 PRHDT and CDR2 FYEKMQ (reference sequence). Trimming left V 5 bases short and J 0 bases short, with 15 bases between. The CDR3 extends over 16 amino acids. The receptor comes from a woman aged 50 to 65 in good health and CMV-seronegative. V usage is TRBV13 and J usage is TRBJ2-3; the D is unclear. The sequencing input was PBMCs. DNA for the CDR3: TGTGCCAGCAGCCCCTTCGGCGGCACTAGCACAGATACGCAGTATTTT. This codes for CASSPFGGTSTDTQYF.